The 18 T cell receptor beta chains below all came from one sample that was sequenced in a study of blood T cell repertoires in COVID-19. The method was immunoSEQ multiplex PCR; TCRdb's version includes in-frame clones alone and lacks a portion of them. Of some 60,000 clones in the sample, 80% were seen once. Sequences were obtained from peripheral blood. Source of these receptors: a man between 60 and 70 years old with acute or convalescent COVID-19.

V usage is TRBV19 and J usage is TRBJ2-3; 9 positions agree with TRBD2. Germline CDR1 reads LNHDA; CDR2 reads SQIVND (reference sequence). The CDR3 extends over 15 amino acids. V trimming: 5 bases; J trimming: 2 bases; junction bases outside the gene matches: 5. CDR3 sequence: CASSDAGGYTDTQYF. The CDR3 nucleotides are TGTGCCAGTAGTGATGCGGGGGGGTACACAGATACGCAGTATTTT.

The genes are TRBV28 and TRBJ1-2, with D uncertain. This CDR3 contains 13 residues. In germline, CDR1 is MDHEN, CDR2 SYDVKM. Trimming shortened V by 2 bases and J by 0 bases, and 4 bases separated the two germline ends. The CDR3 DNA reads as TGTGCCAGCAGTTTAGTAACTAACTATGGCTACACCTTC. This encodes CASSLVTNYGYTF.

The chain couples TRBV19 to TRBJ1-2; the match to TRBD1 covers 9 bases. Germline CDR1 reads LNHDA; CDR2 reads SQIVND (reference sequence). The CDR3 has 16 residues. V lost 3 bases to trimming and J lost 4 bases; unmatched junction nucleotides: 9. DNA for the CDR3: TGTGCCAGTAGTATGATCGGGACAGGGCAATTCTATGGCTACACCTTC. As protein: CASSMIGTGQFYGYTF. The full variable domain, with the rest looked up from reference TRBV19 and TRBJ1-2, is DGGITQSPKYLFRKEGQNVTLSCEQNLNHDAMYWYRQDPGQGLRLIYYSQIVNDFQKGDIAEGYSVSREKKESFPLTVTSAQKNPTAFYLCASSMIGTGQFYGYTFGSGTRLTVV.

This clone has only one observation. This chain connects TRBV11-2 to TRBJ2-7, with 7 nucleotides matching TRBD1. V was pared by 5 bases and J by 6 bases, with 1 base of the junction left unmatched. This CDR3 spans 11 amino acids. Germline V gene lookup returns CDR1 SGHAT and CDR2 FQNNGV. CDR3 residues: CASSPGGEQYF. The CDR3 DNA follows: TGTGCCAGCAGCCCAGGGGGCGAGCAGTACTTC. The complete variable domain, with remaining parts taken from reference TRBV11-2 and TRBJ2-7, reads EAGVAQSPRYKIIEKRQSVAFWCNPISGHATLYWYQQILGQGPKLLIQFQNNGVVDDSQLPKDRFSAERLKGVDSTLKIQPAKLEDSAVYLCASSPGGEQYFGPGTRLTVT.

The chain employs TRBV25-1 and TRBJ2-5; the D gene is possibly TRBD2 (7 bases). The CDR3 totals 15 residues. V lost 4 bases to trimming and J lost 5 bases, with 17 bases between them. Germline loops: CDR1 MGHDK, CDR2 SYGVNS. DNA of the CDR3: TGTGCCAGCAGTGTTATACGGGGGGCAGGGGAGACCCAGTACTTC. This sequence encodes CASSVIRGAGETQYF.

This clone was seen once. This rearrangement joins TRBV27 to TRBJ2-7; D might be TRBD1 (8 bases). Germline values: CDR1 MNHEY, CDR2 SMNVEV (reference sequence). V lost 6 bases, J lost 6 bases, and 15 bases lay in between. This CDR3 has 13 residues. This CDR3 is CASRFTGGAEQYF. The CDR3 coding sequence is TGTGCCAGCAGATTCACAGGGGGGGCCGAGCAGTACTTC.

The chain links TRBV28 to TRBJ2-4, with a tentative D call TRBD2 (6 bases). V was clipped by 1 base and J by 5 bases, with 12 bases between them. Per germline, CDR1 MDHEN and CDR2 SYDVKM. This CDR3 has 15 residues. The CDR3 region has the DNA TGTGCCAGCAGTTTATTTACTAGCTCCGAAAACATTCAGTACTTC. Its translation is CASSLFTSSENIQYF.

The V call is TRBV21-1, the J call TRBJ1-5. TRBV21-1 is flagged as a pseudogene. CDR3 size: 16 residues. CDR3 region: CASSLRDSNSNQPQHF. The CDR3 DNA sequence: TGTGCCAGCAGCCTCCGGGACTCCAATAGCAATCAGCCCCAGCATTTT.

The V gene is TRBV10-1, the J gene TRBJ2-2; 7 nucleotides align to TRBD1. V dropped 4 bases and J dropped 6; count of bases not matched to a gene: 2. Germline V gives CDR1 WNHNN, CDR2 SYGVQD (reference sequence). The CDR3 totals 13 residues. The CDR3 DNA reads TGCGCCAGCAGTGTTGACAGGGCCGGGGAGCTGTTTTTT. This translates into CASSVDRAGELFF.

This clone was found a few times. V and J are TRBV5-1 and TRBJ1-5; D uncertain. CDR1 and CDR2 (germline): SGHRS, YFSETQ. The CDR3 loop spans 13 amino acids. Trimming removed 4 bases at V and 0 bases at J, with 5 bases between. Here the CDR3 reads CASSADSNQPQHF. In DNA, the CDR3 is TGCGCCAGCAGCGCAGATAGCAATCAGCCCCAGCATTTT.

This clone has a single count. V and J are TRBV10-1 and TRBJ1-1; a weak D match, TRBD1 (5 bases). The germline V gene encodes CDR1 WNHNN and CDR2 SYGVQD (reference sequence). V was clipped by 0 bases and J by 2 bases, with 13 bases between them. This CDR3 has 16 residues. The CDR3 DNA reads TGCGCCAGCAGTGAGTCGGGGAACAGGATAAACACTGAAGCTTTCTTT. Translation gives CASSESGNRINTEAFF.

The chain joins TRBV19 to TRBJ2-3; TRBD1 matches at 9 bases. This CDR3 contains 15 residues. The V gene's germline CDR1 is LNHDA and CDR2 SQIVND (reference sequence). Trimming cost V 6 bases and J 8 bases; bases outside gene matches: 12. CDR3: CASSTPGQGGGTQYF. The CDR3 DNA reads as TGTGCCAGTAGCACGCCGGGACAGGGCGGGGGTACGCAGTATTTT.

The V gene is TRBV9, the J gene TRBJ2-3; D ambiguous. The CDR3 extends over 12 amino acids. The V end lost 1 base, the J end lost 5 bases, and 5 bases lay between the germline ends. Germline assignment: CDR1 SGDLS and CDR2 YYNGEE. The CDR3 DNA reads as TGTGCCAGCAGCGTAAATAAAGATACGCAGTATTTT. Its translation is CASSVNKDTQYF.

The V and J genes are TRBV6-5 and TRBJ2-2; the D is unclear. Between the trimmed V and J ends, which lost 4 bases and 7 bases, there was a span of 10 bases. CDR1 and CDR2 (germline): MNHEY, SVGAGI. This CDR3 spans 13 amino acids. The CDR3 loop is CASSFRVLGELFF. In DNA, the CDR3 is TGTGCCAGCAGTTTCCGCGTCCTCGGGGAGCTGTTTTTT.

The chain has TRBV5-5 and TRBJ1-5, with a tentative D call TRBD1 (5 bases). Trimming left V 0 bases short and J 0 bases short, with 16 bases between. The CDR3 contains 18 residues. In germline, CDR1 is SGHKS, CDR2 YYEKEE (reference sequence). CDR3 sequence reads: CASSLVRQGLSSNQPQHF. Written as DNA, the CDR3 is TGTGCCAGCAGCTTGGTTAGGCAGGGCTTATCTAGCAATCAGCCCCAGCATTTT. Together with reference TRBV5-5 and TRBJ1-5, the CDR3 gives the full variable domain: DAGVTQSPTHLIKTRGQQVTLRCSPISGHKSVSWYQQVLGQGPQFIFQYYEKEERGRGNFPDRFSARQFPNYSSELNVNALLLGDSALYLCASSLVRQGLSSNQPQHFGDGTRLSIL.

For the CDR3, the DNA is TGTGCCAGCAGAGCCACAGGGACCTATGGCTACACCTTC. Its protein is CASRATGTYGYTF. The rearrangement joins TRBV25-1 to TRBJ1-2; possibly TRBD1 for D (6 bases). Germline CDR1 MGHDK, CDR2 SYGVNS. There are 13 residues in the CDR3. V shed 6 bases and J shed 4 bases, with 12 bases lying between them.

The chain uses TRBV18 and TRBJ2-7; 15 bases fit TRBD2. J was trimmed by 7 bases and V by 0 bases; bases with no gene match: 4. The CDR3 contains 16 residues. From germline, CDR1 is KGHSH and CDR2 LQKENI. The CDR3 sequence is CASSPPGGTSGREQYF. Here the CDR3 DNA reads TGTGCCAGCTCACCACCTGGTGGGACTAGCGGGAGGGAGCAGTACTTC.

The gene calls are TRBV7-9 and TRBJ2-3; possible D gene TRBD2, 7 bases. V gave up 5 bases and J gave up 1 base, with 13 bases separating them. The CDR3 consists of 15 residues. The germline V gene encodes CDR1 SEHNR and CDR2 FQNEAQ (reference sequence). The CDR3 here is CASSPLGGGTDTQYF. The DNA for the CDR3 is TGTGCCAGCAGCCCCTTAGGGGGGGGCACAGATACGCAGTATTTT.